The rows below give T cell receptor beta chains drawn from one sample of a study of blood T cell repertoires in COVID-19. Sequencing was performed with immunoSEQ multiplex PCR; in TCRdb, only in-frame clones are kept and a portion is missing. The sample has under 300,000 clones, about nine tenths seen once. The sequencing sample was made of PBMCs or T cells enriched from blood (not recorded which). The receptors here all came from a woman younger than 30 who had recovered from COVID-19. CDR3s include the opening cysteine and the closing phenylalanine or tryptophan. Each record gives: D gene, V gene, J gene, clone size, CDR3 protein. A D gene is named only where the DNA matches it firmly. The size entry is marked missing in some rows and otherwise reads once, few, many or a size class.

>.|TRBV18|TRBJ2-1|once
CASSPPYGTEYNEQFF
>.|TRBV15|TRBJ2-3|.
CATSQGTTLREADTQYF
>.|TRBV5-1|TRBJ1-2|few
CASSFNRVNYGYTF
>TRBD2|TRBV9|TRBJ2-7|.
CASSEGSSGSYEQYF
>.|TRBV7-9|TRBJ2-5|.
CASSPPSQETQYF
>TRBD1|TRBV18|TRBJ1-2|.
CASSPPDRARGYTF
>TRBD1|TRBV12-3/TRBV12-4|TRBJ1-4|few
CASKGTEDEKLFF
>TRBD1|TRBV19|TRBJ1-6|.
CASSSWTGNNSPLHF
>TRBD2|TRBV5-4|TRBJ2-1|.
CASSPSGPTYNEQFF
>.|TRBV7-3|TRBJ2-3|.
CASSLYPSTDTQYF
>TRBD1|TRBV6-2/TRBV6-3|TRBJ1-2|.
CASSATTGVYTF
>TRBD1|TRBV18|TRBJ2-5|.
CASSPLEDRGLQETQYF
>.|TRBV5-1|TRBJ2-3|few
CASRPGQSSTDTQYF
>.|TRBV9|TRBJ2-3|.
CACSYQGRTTDTQYF